This T cell receptor beta chain was found in a study of T-cell memory formation after mild COVID-19. TCRdb redid the calling of the 5' RACE reads with MiXCR, one entry per CDR3 protein. The sample records about 420,000 distinct CDR3 sequences, about a quarter being singletons. This clonotype was counted a few times. The ends were cut back, 4 bases at V and 6 bases at J, with 12 bases in the middle. The CDR3 sequence is 13 residues long. Germline V gives CDR1 LGHDT, CDR2 YNNKEL (reference sequence). Sequencing was carried out using PBMCs or a T cell subset sorted from them (not recorded which). The TCR was taken from an adult woman who had mild COVID-19 (a few samples of this study predate the infection). Cell type and time point are not known. The chain recombines TRBV3-1 with TRBJ1-2, with D hard to call. The CDR3 nucleotides are TGTGCCAGCAGCCCCCGAGGAGGGAATGGCTACACCTTC. Its protein is CASSPRGGNGYTF.